This T cell receptor beta chain originates from a study of T cell responses to AZD1222 COVID-19 vaccine. Trimming cost V 4 bases and J 4 bases; bases outside gene matches: 7. Germline CDR1 is SGHTA and CDR2 is FQGTGA. The CDR3 is made up of 16 amino acids. The table came from immunoSEQ multiplex PCR; TCRdb's copy has only in-frame clones and leaves some out. This sample has more than 150,000 clones, with about 91% found just once. The chain recombines TRBV7-3 with TRBJ2-6; 7 positions match TRBD1. The material was peripheral blood, obtained on day 0 of AZD1222 vaccination. The clonotype was recovered from an adult in good health. In DNA, the CDR3 is TGTGCCAGCAGCTATTCAGGGGGTTCAGGGGCCAACGTCCTGACTTTC. It specifies CASSYSGGSGANVLTF.